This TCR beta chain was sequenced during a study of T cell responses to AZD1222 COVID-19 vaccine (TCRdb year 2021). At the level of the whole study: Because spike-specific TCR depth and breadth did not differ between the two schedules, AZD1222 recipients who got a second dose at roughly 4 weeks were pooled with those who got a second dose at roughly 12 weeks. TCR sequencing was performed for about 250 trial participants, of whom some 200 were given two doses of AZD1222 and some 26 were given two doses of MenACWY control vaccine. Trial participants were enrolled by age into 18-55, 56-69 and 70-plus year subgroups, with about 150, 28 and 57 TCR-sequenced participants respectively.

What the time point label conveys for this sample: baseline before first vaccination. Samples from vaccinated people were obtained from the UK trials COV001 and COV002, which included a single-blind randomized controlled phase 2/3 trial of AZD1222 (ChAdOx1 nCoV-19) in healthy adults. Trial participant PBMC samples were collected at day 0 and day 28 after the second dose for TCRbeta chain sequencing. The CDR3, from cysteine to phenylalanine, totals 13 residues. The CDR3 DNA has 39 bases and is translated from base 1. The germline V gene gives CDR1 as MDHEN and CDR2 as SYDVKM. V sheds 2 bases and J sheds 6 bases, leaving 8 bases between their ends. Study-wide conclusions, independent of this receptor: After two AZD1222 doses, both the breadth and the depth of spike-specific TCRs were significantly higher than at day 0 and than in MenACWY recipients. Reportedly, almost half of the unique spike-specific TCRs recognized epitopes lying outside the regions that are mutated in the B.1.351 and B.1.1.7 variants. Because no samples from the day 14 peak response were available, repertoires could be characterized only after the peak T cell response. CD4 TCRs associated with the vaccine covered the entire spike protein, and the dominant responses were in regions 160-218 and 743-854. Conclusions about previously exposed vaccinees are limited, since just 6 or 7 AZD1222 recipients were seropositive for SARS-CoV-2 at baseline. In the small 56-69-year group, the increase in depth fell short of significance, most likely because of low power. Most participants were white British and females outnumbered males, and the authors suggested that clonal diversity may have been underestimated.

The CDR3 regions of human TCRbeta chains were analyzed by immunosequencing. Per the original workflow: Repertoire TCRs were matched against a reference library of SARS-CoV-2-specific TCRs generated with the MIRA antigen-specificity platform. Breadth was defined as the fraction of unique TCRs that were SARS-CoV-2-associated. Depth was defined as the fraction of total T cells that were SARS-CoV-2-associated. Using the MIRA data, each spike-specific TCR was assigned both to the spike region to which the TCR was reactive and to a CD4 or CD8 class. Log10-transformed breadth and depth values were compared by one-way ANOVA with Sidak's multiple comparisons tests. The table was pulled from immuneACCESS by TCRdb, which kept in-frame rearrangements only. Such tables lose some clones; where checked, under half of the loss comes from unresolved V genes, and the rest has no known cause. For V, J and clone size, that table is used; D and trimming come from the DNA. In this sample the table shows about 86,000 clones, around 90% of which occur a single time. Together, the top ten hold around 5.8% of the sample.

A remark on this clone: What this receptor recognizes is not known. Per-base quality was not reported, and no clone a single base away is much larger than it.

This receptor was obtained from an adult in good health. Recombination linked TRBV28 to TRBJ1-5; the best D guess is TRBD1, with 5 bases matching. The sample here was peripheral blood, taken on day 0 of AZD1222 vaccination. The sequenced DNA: TGTGCCAGCAGTTTAGGAGGGACTCAGCCCCAGCATTTT. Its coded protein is CASSLGGTQPQHF.